Presented here are 18 T cell receptor beta chains from one specimen sequenced in a study of blood T cell repertoires in COVID-19. Clones were sequenced by immunoSEQ multiplex PCR, and TCRdb holds only the in-frame ones, with some missing. This table holds 140,000 or so clones, 80% to 90% found once. The source material was peripheral blood. These receptors all stem from a man in his sixties with active or convalescent COVID-19.

The chain has TRBV10-2 and TRBJ2-7, with 13 positions matching TRBD2. Germline CDR1 is WSHSY and CDR2 is SAAADI. V gave up 4 bases and J gave up 7 bases; unmatched junction bases: 7. CDR3 length equals 15 residues. CDR3 sequence: CASSGTSGRTGEQYF. The CDR3 DNA is TGCGCCAGCAGTGGGACTAGCGGGAGAACGGGGGAGCAGTACTTC.

This chain connects TRBV10-3 to TRBJ1-2; 8 bases line up with TRBD1. Germline lookup yields CDR1 ENHRY and CDR2 SYGVKD. This CDR3 region has 14 residues. J lost 2 bases, V lost 5 bases, and 4 bases had no gene match. The CDR3 DNA sequence: TGTGCCATCAGTTATGGACAGGGAAACTATGGCTACACCTTC. Translating it yields CAISYGQGNYGYTF.

The rearrangement uses TRBV21-1 and TRBJ1-1. TRBV21-1 is a pseudogene segment. This CDR3 has 14 amino acids. The CDR3 protein is CASSKVAVNTEAFF. The CDR3 nucleotides are TGTGCCAGCAGCAAAGTTGCGGTGAACACTGAAGCTTTCTTT.

This clone was seen a few times. The rearrangement uses TRBV24-1 and TRBJ2-1, with 10 positions matching TRBD2. This CDR3 has 16 amino acids. Trimming cost V 3 bases and J 4 bases; bases outside gene matches: 5. Germline loops: CDR1 KGHDR, CDR2 SFDVKD. The CDR3 nucleotides read TGTGCCACCAGTGATCGAACTAGCGGGAATTACAATGAGCAGTTCTTC. Translation: CATSDRTSGNYNEQFF.

This clone was seen only a few times. Other DNA sequences in this specimen translate into the identical CDR3. The chain carries TRBV12-3 or TRBV12-4 and TRBJ2-7; D gene unclear. CDR3 size: 11 residues. V lost 6 bases, J lost 4 bases, and 7 bases lay in between. CDR3: CASSSFYEQYF. The CDR3 region has the DNA TGTGCCAGCAGCTCCTTTTACGAGCAGTACTTC.

The V gene is TRBV30, the J gene TRBJ1-5; no clear D. The CDR3 loop spans 14 amino acids. CDR1 and CDR2 from the germline V gene are GTSNPN and SVGIG (reference sequence). V dropped 0 bases and J dropped 0 bases, with 6 bases sitting between them. DNA for the CDR3: TGTGCCTGGAGTGTAGCGTTTAGCAATCAGCCCCAGCATTTT. As protein: CAWSVAFSNQPQHF.

The gene calls are TRBV7-9 and TRBJ1-1; perhaps TRBD1 as D (5 bases). There are 12 residues in the CDR3. CDR1 is SEHNR and CDR2 is FQNEAQ in the germline V gene (reference sequence). Between the trimmed V and J ends, which lost 4 bases and 11 bases, there was a span of 14 bases. CDR3 nucleotides: TGTGCCAGCAGCTATGGAGCAGGGTCGGCTTTCTTT. It translates to CASSYGAGSAFF. Combining the CDR3 with reference TRBV7-9 and TRBJ1-1 gives the whole variable domain DTGVSQNPRHKITKRGQNVTFRCDPISEHNRLYWYRQTLGQGPEFLTYFQNEAQLEKSRLLSDRFSAERPKGSFSTLEIQRTEQGDSAMYLCASSYGAGSAFFGQGTRLTVV.

A few counts support this clone. The chain couples TRBV19 to TRBJ2-7, with TRBD1 matching 7 bases. The germline V gene has CDR1 LNHDA and CDR2 SQIVND (reference sequence). The junction had 4 bases not matched to a gene; V was cut back by 7 bases and J by 1 base. The CDR3 is 13 residues long. CDR3: CASTRQGSYEQYF. DNA of the CDR3: TGTGCCAGTACCAGACAGGGTTCCTACGAGCAGTACTTC.

This clone has just a few counts. This chain joins TRBV6-1 and TRBJ2-5; TRBD2 agrees at 7 bases. Losses at the gene ends were 2 bases for V and 3 bases for J; bases not matched to a gene: 9. Germline loops: CDR1 MNHNS, CDR2 SASEGT. The CDR3 spans 16 residues. Written as DNA, the CDR3 is TGTGCCAGCAGTGAAACTTGGCGGGAGCCAGAAGAGACCCAGTACTTC. It translates to CASSETWREPEETQYF.

The chain carries TRBV19 and TRBJ2-5; D perhaps matches TRBD1 (5 bases). Trimming cost V 4 bases and J 4 bases, with 13 bases left between them. Germline CDR1 and CDR2: LNHDA and SQIVND (reference sequence). The CDR3 sequence is 14 residues long. The DNA of the CDR3 is TGTGCCAGTAGTAGCCAGGGATTATCAGAGACCCAGTACTTC. Amino acids: CASSSQGLSETQYF.

This clone came up once. The rearrangement links TRBV7-2 to TRBJ2-1, with D perhaps matching TRBD2 (6 bases). This CDR3 spans 15 amino acids. The V end lost 7 bases, the J end lost 1 base, and 14 bases lay between the germline ends. Germline V gene data show CDR1 as SGHTA and CDR2 as FQGNSA. The CDR3 reads CASTWAGTSYNEQFF. In DNA form, the CDR3 reads TGTGCCAGCACCTGGGCAGGGACTTCCTACAATGAGCAGTTCTTC. The whole variable domain, filled in from reference TRBV7-2 and TRBJ2-1, reads GAGVSQSPSNKVTEKGKDVELRCDPISGHTALYWYRQSLGQGLEFLIYFQGNSAPDKSGLPSDRFSAERTGGSVSTLTIQRTQQEDSAVYLCASTWAGTSYNEQFFGPGTRLTVL.

This sequence joins TRBV29-1 and TRBJ2-1, with TRBD2 matching 8 bases. The J segment lost 10 bases and the V segment lost 3 bases, leaving 11 bases of the junction unmatched. Germline-derived CDR1 and CDR2 are SQVTM and ANQGSEA. CDR3 size: 14 residues. The CDR3 protein is CSVDLAGPLREQFF. The CDR3 nucleotides are TGCAGCGTTGATTTAGCGGGACCTTTAAGGGAGCAGTTCTTC.

In DNA, the CDR3 is TGCGCCAGCAGCCAAGAGCATGGTAGGGGGAATGAAAAACTGTTTTTT. Its translation is CASSQEHGRGNEKLFF. The chain joins TRBV4-1 to TRBJ1-4; D is perhaps TRBD1 (6 bases). Trimming took off 0 bases at V and 5 bases at J, with 13 bases between the two ends. Germline V lookup: CDR1 MGHRA, CDR2 YSYEKL. The CDR3 extends over 16 amino acids.

V and J are TRBV6-5 and TRBJ2-7, with D tentatively TRBD1 (5 bases). Germline-derived CDR1 and CDR2 are MNHEY and SVGAGI. The V end was cut by 2 bases, the J end by 3 bases, with 14 bases between. The CDR3 covers 15 residues. In nucleotides, the CDR3 is TGTGCCAGCAGTTACGCCTTCCAGGGAAGCTACGAGCAGTACTTC. It translates to CASSYAFQGSYEQYF.

This clone has a handful of counts. The V call is TRBV6-1, the J call TRBJ1-2; 7 nucleotides match TRBD1. Trimming took 3 bases from V and 8 from J; bases not matched to a gene: 9. This CDR3 region has 14 residues. The germline V gene encodes CDR1 MNHNS and CDR2 SASEGT. The CDR3 reads CASSEADDRDGYTF. Here the CDR3 DNA reads TGTGCCAGCAGTGAGGCGGACGACAGGGACGGCTACACCTTC.

This chain uses TRBV19 with TRBJ1-1; D uncertain. V was shortened by 5 bases and J by 0 bases, with 16 bases between the two germline ends. CDR3 size: 16 residues. Germline CDR1 LNHDA, CDR2 SQIVND (reference sequence). The CDR3 protein is CASSFLEGSMNTEAFF. The DNA for the CDR3 is TGTGCCAGTAGTTTCCTCGAGGGCAGCATGAACACTGAAGCTTTCTTT.

This clone was counted between two and nine times. The genes are TRBV20-1 and TRBJ1-1, with TRBD1 identical over 7 bases. Germline V CDR1 and CDR2: DFQATT, SNEGSKA (reference sequence). The CDR3 length is 10 residues. V shed 5 bases, J shed 10 bases, and the junction held 4 bases outside the gene matches. DNA of the CDR3: TGCAGTGCTGATCAGGGGGGAGCTTTCTTT. Its protein product is CSADQGGAFF.

The chain links TRBV7-8 to TRBJ1-1, with a weak D call TRBD1 (5 bases). Trimming removed 8 bases at V and 4 bases at J, with 14 bases between. Per the germline V gene, CDR1 is SGHVS and CDR2 is FQNEAQ. CDR3 size: 13 residues. This CDR3 is CASWNRGTTEAFF. CDR3 sequence (DNA): TGTGCCAGCTGGAATCGGGGGACCACTGAAGCTTTCTTT.